This TCR beta chain came from a study of T cell responses to AZD1222 COVID-19 vaccine. Overall study context: Second-dose timings of about 4 or about 12 weeks were pooled.

Notes on the study in general: After two AZD1222 doses, spike-specific TCR breadth and depth rose versus day 0. Vaccine-associated CD4 TCRs ranged over spike, dominating at 160-218 and 743-854. A mostly white British donor set with more females was recruited, and clonal diversity was possibly underestimated.

Data came from immunoSEQ multiplex PCR; TCRdb stores just in-frame clones and leaves some out. The sample shows some 100,000 clones, about 87% of them seen only once. The CDR3 spans 15 residues. The germline V gene has CDR1 SGDLS and CDR2 YYNGEE. The V gene lost 4 bases and the J gene lost 1 base, with 11 bases spanning the gap. A remark on this clone: Antigen: not known.

The chain combines TRBV9 with TRBJ2-2; no clear D. The sample consisted of peripheral blood, taken on day 0 of AZD1222 vaccination. This sequence was found in an adult in good health. The CDR3 nucleotides are TGTGCCAGCAGCCAACTCAACCTGAACACCGGGGAGCTGTTTTTT. Its protein is CASSQLNLNTGELFF. Full variable domain (missing parts from reference TRBV9 and TRBJ2-2): DSGVTQTPKHLITATGQRVTLRCSPRSGDLSVYWYQQSLDQGLQFLIQYYNGEERAKGNILERFSAQQFPDLHSELNLSSLELGDSALYFCASSQLNLNTGELFFGEGSRLTVL.